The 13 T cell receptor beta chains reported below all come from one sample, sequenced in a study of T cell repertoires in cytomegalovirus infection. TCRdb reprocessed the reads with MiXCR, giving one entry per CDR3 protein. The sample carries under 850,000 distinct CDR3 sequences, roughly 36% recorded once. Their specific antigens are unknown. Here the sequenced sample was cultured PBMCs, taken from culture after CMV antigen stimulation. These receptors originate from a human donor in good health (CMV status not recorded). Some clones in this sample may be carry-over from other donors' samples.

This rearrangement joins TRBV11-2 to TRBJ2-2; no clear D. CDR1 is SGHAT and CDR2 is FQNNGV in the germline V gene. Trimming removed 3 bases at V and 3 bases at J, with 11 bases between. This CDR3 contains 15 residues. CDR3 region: CASSFYGPHTGELFF. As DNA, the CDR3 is TGTGCCAGCAGCTTCTACGGACCGCACACCGGGGAGCTGTTTTTT. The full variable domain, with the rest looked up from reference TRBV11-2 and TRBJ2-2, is EAGVAQSPRYKIIEKRQSVAFWCNPISGHATLYWYQQILGQGPKLLIQFQNNGVVDDSQLPKDRFSAERLKGVDSTLKIQPAKLEDSAVYLCASSFYGPHTGELFFGEGSRLTVL.

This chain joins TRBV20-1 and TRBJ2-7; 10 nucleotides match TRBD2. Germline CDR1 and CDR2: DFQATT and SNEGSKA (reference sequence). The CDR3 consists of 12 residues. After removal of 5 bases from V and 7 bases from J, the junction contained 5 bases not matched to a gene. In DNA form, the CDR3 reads TGCAGTGCTCTAGCGGGGGCTAAGGAGCAGTACTTC. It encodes CSALAGAKEQYF.

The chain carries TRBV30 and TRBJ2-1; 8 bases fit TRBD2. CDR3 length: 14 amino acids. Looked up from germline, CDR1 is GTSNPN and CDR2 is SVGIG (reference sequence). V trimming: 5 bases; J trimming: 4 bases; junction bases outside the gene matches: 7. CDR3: CAWAPGLEYNEQFF. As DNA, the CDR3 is TGTGCCTGGGCCCCGGGACTAGAGTACAATGAGCAGTTCTTC.

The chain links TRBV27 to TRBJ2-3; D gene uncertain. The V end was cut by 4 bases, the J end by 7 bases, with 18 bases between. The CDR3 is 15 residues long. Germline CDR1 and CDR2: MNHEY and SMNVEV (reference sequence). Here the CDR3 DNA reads TGTGCCAGCAGTTCCCCCCGTCTGACGACAAATACGCAGTATTTT. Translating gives CASSSPRLTTNTQYF.

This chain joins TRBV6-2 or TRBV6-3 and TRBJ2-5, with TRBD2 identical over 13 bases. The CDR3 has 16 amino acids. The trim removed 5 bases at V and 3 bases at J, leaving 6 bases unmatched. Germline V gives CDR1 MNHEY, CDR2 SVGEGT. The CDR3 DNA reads TGTGCCAGCAGTCCCCGCGGGACTAGCGGGAAAGAGACCCAGTACTTC. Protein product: CASSPRGTSGKETQYF.

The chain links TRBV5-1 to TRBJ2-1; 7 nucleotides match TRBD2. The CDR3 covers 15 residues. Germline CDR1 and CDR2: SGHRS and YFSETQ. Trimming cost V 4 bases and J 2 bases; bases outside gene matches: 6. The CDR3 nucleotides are TGCGCCAGCAGCGCAAGCGGGACTACCTACAATGAGCAGTTCTTC. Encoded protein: CASSASGTTYNEQFF.

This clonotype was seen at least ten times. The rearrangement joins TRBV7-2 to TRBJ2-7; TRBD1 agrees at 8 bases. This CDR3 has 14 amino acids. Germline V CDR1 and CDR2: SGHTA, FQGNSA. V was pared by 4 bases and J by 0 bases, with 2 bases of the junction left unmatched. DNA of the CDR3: TGTGCCAGCAGCTCAGGGGGCTACTCCTACGAGCAGTACTTC. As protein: CASSSGGYSYEQYF.

CDR3 amino acids: CASSHGTGTNTEAFF. CDR3 coding DNA: TGTGCCAGCAGCCACGGGACAGGGACGAACACTGAAGCTTTCTTT. This chain joins TRBV4-2 and TRBJ1-1; 9 bases are a match to TRBD1. The germline gives CDR1 LGHNA, CDR2 YNFKEQ. J gave up 1 base and V 3 bases, and 3 bases lay outside the gene matches. CDR3 length equals 15 residues.

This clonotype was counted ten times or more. CDR3 bases: TGTGCCACATGGACAGGGGGGACGGTCACAGATACGCAGTATTTT. Amino acids: CATWTGGTVTDTQYF. This chain uses TRBV7-2 with TRBJ2-3; 10 bases are a match to TRBD1. Germline CDR1 SGHTA, CDR2 FQGNSA. The CDR3 contains 15 residues. Unmatched junction bases numbered 9, after V lost 10 bases and J lost 2 bases. Full variable domain (rest looked up from reference TRBV7-2 and TRBJ2-3): GAGVSQSPSNKVTEKGKDVELRCDPISGHTALYWYRQSLGQGLEFLIYFQGNSAPDKSGLPSDRFSAERTGGSVSTLTIQRTQQEDSAVYLCATWTGGTVTDTQYFGPGTRLTVL.

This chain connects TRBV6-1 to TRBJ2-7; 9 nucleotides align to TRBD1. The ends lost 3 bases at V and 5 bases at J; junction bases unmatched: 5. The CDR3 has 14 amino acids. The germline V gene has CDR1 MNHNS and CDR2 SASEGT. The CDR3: CASSDDRGADEQYF. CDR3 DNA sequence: TGTGCCAGCAGTGACGACAGGGGGGCCGACGAGCAGTACTTC.

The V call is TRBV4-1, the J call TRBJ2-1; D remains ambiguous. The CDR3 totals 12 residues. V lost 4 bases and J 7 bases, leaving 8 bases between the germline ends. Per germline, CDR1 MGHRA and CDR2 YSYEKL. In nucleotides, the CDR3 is TGCGCCAGCAGCCTCTATCCGAATGAGCAGTTCTTC. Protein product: CASSLYPNEQFF.

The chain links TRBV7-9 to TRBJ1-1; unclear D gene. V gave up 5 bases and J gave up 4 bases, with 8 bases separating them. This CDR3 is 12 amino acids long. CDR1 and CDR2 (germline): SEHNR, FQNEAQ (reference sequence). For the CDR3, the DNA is TGTGCCAGCAGCGCAGAGGGCACTGAAGCTTTCTTT. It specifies CASSAEGTEAFF.

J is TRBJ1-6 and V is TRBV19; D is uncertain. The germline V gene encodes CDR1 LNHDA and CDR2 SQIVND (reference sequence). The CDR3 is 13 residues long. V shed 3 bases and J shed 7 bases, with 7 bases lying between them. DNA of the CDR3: TGTGCCAGTAGTATCAGCGGGAATTCACCCCTCCACTTT. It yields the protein CASSISGNSPLHF.